The source of this T cell receptor (beta chain) is a study of blood T cell repertoires in COVID-19. Overall study: COVID-19 samples collected from the United States, Italy and Spain covered acute and convalescent phases.

The authors' processing: Amplification of reference gene primers was used by the study to estimate nucleated cell counts. TCRdb keeps only in-frame clones here, not all; method: immunoSEQ multiplex PCR. The D gene and trimming were derived from the DNA, and the V and J assignments and clone size from that table. This table has fewer than 400,000 clones, 85% appearing once. The CDR3 has 14 residues. V was clipped by 5 bases and J by 2 bases; unmatched bases: 4. The germline CDR1 and CDR2 sequences are KGHDR and SFDVKD. Sequencing was carried out using peripheral blood. The clonotype was recovered from a woman aged 18-29 years with acute or convalescent COVID-19. This chain uses TRBV24-1 with TRBJ1-1; 7 bases line up with TRBD1. CDR3 in amino acids: CATSGRQGNTEAFF. DNA for the CDR3: TGTGCCACCAGTGGCAGACAGGGTAACACTGAAGCTTTCTTT.